The T cell receptor beta chain under discussion was sequenced for a study of identical twins. This clonotype was seen ten or more times. CDR3 length: 13 amino acids. Germline assignment: CDR1 MNHEY and CDR2 SVGAGI. The germline V and J ends were trimmed by 2 bases and 0 bases, with 3 bases remaining between them. TCRdb itself ran the 5' RACE reads through MiXCR, one entry per CDR3 protein. The repertoire holds around 570,000 distinct CDR3 sequences, with roughly 9.9% as singletons. The data also belong to a second study, concerning yellow fever vaccine responses in identical twins.

The chain carries TRBV6-5 and TRBJ2-3, with unresolved D. The sequenced sample consisted of PBMCs. This TCR derives from a woman between 18 and 29 years old in good health. CDR3 DNA: TGTGCCAGCAGTTACACCAGCACAGATACGCAGTATTTT. Protein sequence: CASSYTSTDTQYF.